These 16 T cell receptor beta chains came from one sample sequenced in a study of blood T cells in healthy people across ages. It was with a sample-barcoded 5' primer and a J-beta primer mix that a second PCR of roughly 6 to 11 cycles was run. One entry per CDR3 protein results from TCRdb running MiXCR on the 5' RACE reads. This table has about 1.4 million distinct CDR3 sequences, roughly 60% appearing once. Sequences were obtained from blood. The receptors were gathered from a man between 18 and 29 years old in good health.

The chain uses TRBV5-6 and TRBJ2-4, with D perhaps assigned TRBD1 or TRBD2 (5 bases each). The CDR3 is 14 residues long. Germline V gene data show CDR1 as SGHDT and CDR2 as YYEEEE. Trimming took 7 bases from V and 4 from J, leaving 15 bases between them. Here the CDR3 DNA reads TGTGCCAGCTCCCACGGGACGGTGAAAAACATTCAGTACTTC. Protein sequence: CASSHGTVKNIQYF.

The chain recombines TRBV20-1 with TRBJ2-1; D remains ambiguous. Trimming left V 4 bases short and J 6 bases short, with 19 bases between. Germline V gene lookup returns CDR1 DFQATT and CDR2 SNEGSKA (reference sequence). The CDR3 spans 15 residues. The CDR3 here is CSANDWPFLLNEQFF. CDR3 coding DNA: TGCAGTGCTAATGACTGGCCCTTTCTTCTCAATGAGCAGTTCTTC.

V usage is TRBV27 and J usage is TRBJ2-5, with 7 positions matching TRBD1. The DNA end is a closer match to TRBJ2-7, so the J assignment may be wrong. Germline CDR1 is MNHEY and CDR2 is SMNVEV (reference sequence). The CDR3 length is 15 residues. CDR3 DNA: TGTGCCAGCAGTTTAGCCATCGGACAGGCCTACGAGCAGTACTTC. Translating gives CASSLAIGQAYEQYF.

This clonotype was seen a single time. CDR3 region: CASSQTGSGAYYEQYF. The CDR3 DNA sequence: TGTGCCAGCAGCCAGACGGGTAGCGGGGCCTACTACGAGCAGTACTTC. J is TRBJ2-7 and V is TRBV3-1, with TRBD2 matching 8 bases. V dropped 3 bases and J dropped 3; count of bases not matched to a gene: 10. The CDR3 is 16 amino acids. Germline CDR1 is LGHDT and CDR2 is YNNKEL (reference sequence).

In its sample, this clonotype was seen a few times. This sequence joins TRBV4-2 and TRBJ2-3, with 10 bases identical to TRBD1. The ends lost 0 bases at V and 4 bases at J; junction bases unmatched: 4. This CDR3 is 16 amino acids long. Germline V gene data show CDR1 as LGHNA and CDR2 as YNFKEQ. CDR3 in amino acids: CASSQDDRGLADTQYF. CDR3 DNA: TGTGCCAGCAGCCAAGACGACAGGGGGCTTGCAGATACGCAGTATTTT.

This clonotype was seen a few times. This rearrangement joins TRBV10-3 to TRBJ2-7; TRBD1 matches 9 bases. CDR3 length: 16 residues. Germline CDR1 and CDR2: ENHRY and SYGVKD. The ends lost 4 bases at V and 0 bases at J; junction bases unmatched: 7. This chain's CDR3 is CAISGGQGDHSYEQYF. The CDR3 region has the DNA TGTGCCATCAGTGGGGGACAGGGAGATCACTCCTACGAGCAGTACTTC.

At least ten counts were recorded for this clonotype. The J gene is TRBJ1-5, the V gene TRBV12-3 or TRBV12-4, with a tentative D call TRBD1 (6 bases). With 6 bases removed from V and 3 bases from J, the gap between germline ends came to 9 bases. The CDR3 loop spans 13 amino acids. For the CDR3, the DNA is TGTGCCAGCAGAGGGGGATTCAATCAGCCCCAGCATTTT. It specifies CASRGGFNQPQHF.

Details on this clonotype: The junction differs from germline at one of its ends, possibly a read error. This rearrangement joins TRBV20-1 to TRBJ2-3, with 9 bases lining up with TRBD2. This CDR3 is built from 16 residues. Germline-derived CDR1 and CDR2 are DFQATT and SNEGSKA (reference sequence). CDR3 protein: CSTRGPSGGPTDTQYF. In DNA, the CDR3 is TGCAGTACTAGAGGGCCAAGCGGGGGGCCCACAGATACGCAGTATTTT.

In nucleotides, the CDR3 is TGTGCCAGCAGTTTAAGGGGGTTCGAGACCCAGTACTTC. Its translation is CASSLRGFETQYF. This rearrangement joins TRBV12-3 or TRBV12-4 to TRBJ2-5, with D perhaps TRBD1 (6 bases). The CDR3 loop spans 13 amino acids. Trimming took 2 bases from V and 5 from J, leaving 9 bases between them.

The rearrangement uses TRBV5-6 and TRBJ1-2; TRBD1 matches 7 bases. The CDR3 covers 13 residues. The germline CDR1 and CDR2 sequences are SGHDT and YYEEEE. V lost 4 bases and J lost 8; bases outside the gene matches: 8. The CDR3 DNA reads as TGTGCCAGCAGCCAAGACAGGGTTCAGGGCTACACCTTC. Encoded protein: CASSQDRVQGYTF.

This clonotype was counted a few times. This chain links TRBV4-3 with TRBJ2-3; 9 bases align to TRBD2. Trimming removed 0 bases from V and 0 bases from J; junction bases left unmatched: 13. The CDR3 is made up of 20 amino acids. Germline V gene sequence: CDR1 LGHNA, CDR2 YSLEER. DNA for the CDR3: TGCGCCAGCAGCCAAGATATCCCTAGCGGGGCGTTCGAAAGCACAGATACGCAGTATTTT. Its protein product is CASSQDIPSGAFESTDTQYF.

This chain links TRBV5-6 with TRBJ2-2; the D gene is possibly TRBD2 (5 bases). V was shortened by 0 bases and J by 3 bases, with 9 bases between the two germline ends. Per germline, CDR1 SGHDT and CDR2 YYEEEE. There are 15 residues in the CDR3. The CDR3 region has the DNA TGTGCCAGCAGCTTGGACTTGCGGGACACCGGGGAGCTGTTTTTT. Its translation is CASSLDLRDTGELFF. The entire variable domain, with the rest obtained from reference TRBV5-6 and TRBJ2-2, is as follows: DAGVTQSPTHLIKTRGQQVTLRCSPKSGHDTVSWYQQALGQGPQFIFQYYEEEERQRGNFPDRFSGHQFPNYSSELNVNALLLGDSALYLCASSLDLRDTGELFFGEGSRLTVL.

V is TRBV29-1 and J is TRBJ1-5; the D is unclear. The V gene lost 5 bases and the J gene lost 6 bases, with 14 bases spanning the gap. CDR3 length: 13 amino acids. In germline, CDR1 is SQVTM, CDR2 ANQGSEA. The CDR3 reads CSVQGYGSQPQHF. Here the CDR3 DNA reads TGCAGCGTTCAAGGGTACGGTTCTCAGCCCCAGCATTTT.

The CDR3: CASSQDTGTGAAGYTF. CDR3 coding DNA: TGTGCCAGCAGCCAAGATACCGGGACAGGGGCGGCTGGCTACACCTTC. V usage is TRBV3-1 and J usage is TRBJ1-2; 10 bases map to TRBD1. The CDR3 sequence is 16 residues long. The V and J ends lost 0 bases and 7 bases, in that order; junction bases with no gene match: 8. Per germline, CDR1 LGHDT and CDR2 YNNKEL (reference sequence). Filled out from reference TRBV3-1 and TRBJ1-2, the complete variable domain reads DTAVSQTPKYLVTQMGNDKSIKCEQNLGHDTMYWYKQDSKKFLKIMFSYNNKELIINETVPNRFSPKSPDKAHLNLHINSLELGDSAVYFCASSQDTGTGAAGYTFGSGTRLTVV.

This clonotype appeared a few times. This chain connects TRBV29-1 to TRBJ2-3, with D unresolved. Germline CDR1 SQVTM, CDR2 ANQGSEA. This CDR3 comprises 15 residues. The ends were cut back, 6 bases at V and 0 bases at J, with 16 bases in the middle. CDR3 bases: TGCAGCGTCCTCTCCCTCCGTACTAGCACAGATACGCAGTATTTT. Residues: CSVLSLRTSTDTQYF.

This clonotype was recorded a few times. As DNA, the CDR3 is TGCGGAGGAGATAGCTCCTACAATGAGCAGTTCTTC. It codes for CGGDSSYNEQFF. The rearrangement joins TRBV29-1 to TRBJ2-1, with D perhaps matching TRBD2 (5 bases). Per the germline V gene, CDR1 is SQVTM and CDR2 is ANQGSEA. This CDR3 region has 12 residues.